The T cell receptor (beta chain) under discussion was sequenced for a study of regulatory T cells in long-lasting Graves disease (dated by TCRdb to 2020 to 2023). At the level of the whole study: Antithyroid drugs had been taken for less than 3 months by newly diagnosed Graves' disease patients. This study used TCR sequencing and RNA sequencing of peripheral blood to compare persistent Graves' disease patients against newly diagnosed Graves' disease patients. The study was registered as a clinical trial and conducted in China. A total of approximately 35 samples were covered by TCR sequencing, comprising about 13 persistent and approximately 20 newly diagnosed Graves' disease patients. Overall study results and their limits: As a limitation, the authors acknowledged that the small sample size may reduce accuracy. Patients with persistent disease shared more public clonotypes (fewer than 3,000) than newly diagnosed patients did (approximately 970). Peripheral blood alone was examined, since thyroid tissue, which constituted the primary lesion, could not be accessed. Sequencing and analysis were restricted to the TCR beta chain. TRBV28, TRBJ1-2 and TRBJ2-5 were preferentially used in persistent disease, while TRBV20-1 and TRBJ2-1 were favored in newly diagnosed disease. Persistent Graves' disease patients showed lower TCR Shannon entropy and fewer highly expanded clones than newly diagnosed patients, suggesting clonal expansion.

The junction carries 10 bases between V and J, which are trimmed by 4 bases and 3 bases respectively. As encoded in the germline V gene, CDR1 is SGHRS while CDR2 is YFSETQ. The CDR3 contains 13 residues, cysteine and phenylalanine counted. CDR3 DNA is the only sequence kept; it has 39 bases, read in frame from the first base. According to the study, the label for this sample's time point signals: newly diagnosed GD, antithyroid drugs for less than 3 months. For both TCR sequencing and RNA sequencing, RNA was extracted from PBMCs in TRIzol. The diagnosis of Graves' disease followed American Thyroid Association guidelines. The patients came from an endocrinology department in Xi'an, China. From each patient, approximately 9.9 milliliters of peripheral blood was collected into an EDTA anticoagulant tube. Ficoll Paque Plus density gradient separation was used to isolate PBMCs, and no additional T cell sorting was done. An Agilent 2100 Bioanalyzer and agarose gel were used to assess RNA quality, and a NanoDrop 2000 was used to measure RNA concentration.

This clonotype has just a few counts. There is no known antigen for this receptor. Per-base qualities were not stored, and no clone one base away is much larger. Library construction relied on multiplex PCR. TCRdb shows the sequencer as Illumina HiSeq 4000. To build TCR beta libraries, CDR3 regions were amplified by Arm-PCR using iRepertoire HTBI primers. Before sequencing, the PCR products underwent gel purification. As for how the authors treated the data: A total of around 66 TRBV and 14 TRBJ segments were identified across samples and were used for gene usage analysis of CDR3 amino acid clonotypes. COPE and FqMerger were used to merge filtered high-quality paired reads into contigs. BLAST was used to align contigs to the IMGT TRBV, TRBD and TRBJ reference genes, and CDR3 was defined following IMGT. Any clonotype with a frequency above 0.1% was classified as a highly expanded clone. Repertoire diversity was measured by Shannon entropy, and V-J evenness by the Gini coefficient. A clonotype was considered public if more than one individual shared it. The public reads were quality trimmed at Q25 with fastp and then assembled into clones with MiXCR by TCRdb, keeping productive beta chains. Rows matching on CDR3 protein sequence are summarized as one entry with the most common DNA and genes. TCRdb, not the authors, supplied the V and J calls. The sample has approximately 440,000 distinct CDR3 sequences on record, around 15% of them singletons. The ten largest make up 12% of the sample.

Another study also made use of these data, one on T cells in Graves' hyperthyroidism and ophthalmopathy. The other study reports the following: A patient counted as having stable Graves' hyperthyroidism if no progression to ophthalmopathy occurred over 18 months of follow-up. Hyperthyroidism patients were aged 18 to 65 years and newly diagnosed, with disease duration of less than 2 months. Patients with uncontrolled infections, other autoimmune diseases, pregnancy or lactation were excluded. Diagnoses relied on clinical symptoms, serum thyroxine and TRAb, thyroid ultrasound and orbital computed tomography. The TCR CDR3 was subjected to a first round of RT-PCR using the HTBI primer set and the Qiagen OneStep RT-PCR kit. Blood samples also contained most of the expanded thyroid clonotypes (frequency above 0.001), which suggests that blood repertoires may reflect thyroid immune responses. In cross-validation, a model built on a 13 V-J signature told ophthalmopathy apart from stable hyperthyroidism with less than 90% sensitivity and around 83% specificity, and in testing the same model reached 80%/75%. In validation, the model predicted progression to ophthalmopathy with approximately 70% sensitivity and about 72% specificity, a median of approximately 6.5 months before onset. To identify distinguishing TCR V-J signatures, a discovery cohort of about 100 patients was used, comprising fewer than 45 with Graves' ophthalmopathy and 55 to 65 with stable Graves' hyperthyroidism. Prospective prediction of ophthalmopathy was tested in an independent validation cohort consisting of 18 to 20 hyperthyroidism patients and around 16 patients who later progressed to ophthalmopathy. The 100 or so discovery patients were randomly split 7:3 into training and test sets. In over five Graves' hyperthyroidism patients, the study also compared T-cell repertoires from thyroid tissue with T-cell repertoires from blood. Following sampling, methimazole starting at 30 mg daily was given to hyperthyroidism patients, and high-dose intravenous methylprednisolone was given to ophthalmopathy patients. The libraries were constructed in a second round of multiplex PCR and then size-selected and purified. Sequencing of the libraries was done on an Illumina HiSeq2000 using paired-end 100 bp reads. SOAPnuke was used to process the raw data, with reads discarded if the reads contained adapters or uncalled bases, had a mean Phred below 15, or lacked an exact constant-primer or identifier match. High-quality paired reads were merged with COPE v1.2.5, and unique nucleotide sequences were defined as clonotypes. MiTCR v1.1 was used to align the clonotypes against IMGT TRBV, TRBD and TRBJ reference segments. The analysis was restricted to V-J combinations with a frequency above 0.0001, which together covered roughly 99% of the repertoires. A TCS score was defined as the ratio between F50 (clonal expansion) and ExV (chaos), using BLOSUM62-based TCRdist between CDR3 peptides within each V-J. Welch's t-statistics and random forest reduced just over 500 V-J features to about 13, which were used in a naive Bayes classifier (R e1071). No statistical method was used to fix the sample size in advance, and group allocation was not hidden from the investigators. The paper describes TCR Vbeta CDR3 sequencing of 135 peripheral blood samples, made up of 40 to 45 ophthalmopathy patients, some 80 hyperthyroidism patients and roughly 17 progressor patients.

This sequence was found in a man aged 40-55 years with Graves disease. Donor details come from another sample of the same person, matched by shared clones. The starting material was peripheral blood mononuclear cells (PBMCs), obtained at new diagnosis, from a patient treated with antithyroid drugs. Here the chain combines TRBV5-1 and TRBJ1-2, with an unclear D gene assignment. The DNA is TGCGCCAGCAGCGTCGGACGGCACTATGGCTACACCTTC. This sequence encodes CASSVGRHYGYTF.